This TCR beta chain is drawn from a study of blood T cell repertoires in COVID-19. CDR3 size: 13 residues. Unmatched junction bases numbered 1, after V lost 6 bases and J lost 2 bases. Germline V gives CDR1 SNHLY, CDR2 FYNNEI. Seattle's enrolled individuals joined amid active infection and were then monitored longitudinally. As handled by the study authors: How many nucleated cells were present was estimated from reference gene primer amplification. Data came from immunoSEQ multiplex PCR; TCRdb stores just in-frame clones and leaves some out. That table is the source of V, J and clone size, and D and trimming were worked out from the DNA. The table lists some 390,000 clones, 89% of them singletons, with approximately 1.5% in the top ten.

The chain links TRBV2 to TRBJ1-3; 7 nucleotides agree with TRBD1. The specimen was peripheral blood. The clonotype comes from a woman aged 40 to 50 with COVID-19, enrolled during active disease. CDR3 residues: CASRDRTGNTIYF. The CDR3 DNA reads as TGTGCCAGCAGGGACAGGACTGGAAACACCATATATTTT.